This T cell receptor beta chain was captured in a study of CD8+ T cells in alopecia areata. On the study more broadly: The authors grafted skin from roughly 6-12-month-old C3H/HeJ donors with spontaneous alopecia onto roughly 6-10-week-old female C3H/HeJ mice.

Investigators isolated RNA and reverse transcribed it into cDNA to act as the sequencing template. The table came from immunoSEQ multiplex PCR; TCRdb's copy has only in-frame clones and leaves some out. The sample offers more than 1,300 clones and no singletons, the top ten holding approximately 40%. This clone was picked up many times. Its specificity is unknown. Gene names denote mouse genes. The CDR3 end lies 4 residues beyond the end of the read and is filled in from the germline J gene. Study results and caveats: Between patients, shared TCR sequences were less clear than in mice. This was possibly due in part to HLA diversity in the patient population. Especially in alopecia totalis/universalis, lesional scalp showed greater clonality than normal scalp did.

CDR1 FNHDT and CDR2 SITEND come from the germline V gene (reference sequence). The CDR3 totals 14 residues. Trimming shortened V by 3 bases and J by 0 bases, and 9 bases separated the two germline ends. This rearrangement joins TRBV19 to TRBJ1-1; tentative D call: TRBD1 (5 bases). The TCR originated in a C3H/HeJ mouse with alopecia areata. The strain bears MHC haplotype H2-k. Material: lesional skin. CDR3 protein: CASSSDSANTEVFF. Partial CDR3 DNA: TGTGCCAGCAGTAGCGACAGTGCAAACACA.